A selection of T cell receptor beta chains follows, all from one sample in a study of regulatory and conventional T cells in RAG deficiency. Clones were sequenced by immunoSEQ multiplex PCR, and TCRdb holds only the in-frame ones, with some missing. The data show tens of thousands of clones, nearly 95% seen once. Another study also made use of these data, one on regulatory T cells.

Sequenced: CD25- CD4+ T cells sorted from blood. These TCRs come from a human donor in good health. CDR3s include the opening cysteine and the closing phenylalanine or tryptophan. A D gene is named only where the DNA matches it firmly. Not all rows give a size; the values are once, few, many and, for expanded clones, a class.

clone size	V gene	D gene	J gene	CDR3 DNA	CDR3 protein
-	TRBV6-5	TRBD1	TRBJ1-1	TGTGCCAGCAGCTATATACAGGGGGCTAACACTGAAGCTTTCTTT	CASSYIQGANTEAFF
-	TRBV9	-	TRBJ2-5	TGTGCCAGCAGCCCGCCGGGACTGCCCTGGGAGACCCAGTACTTC	CASSPPGLPWETQYF
-	TRBV5-1	TRBD1	TRBJ2-7	TGCGCCAGCAGCTTGGTAGGTCGGACAGGCGTGTACGAGCAGTACTTC	CASSLVGRTGVYEQYF
-	TRBV15	TRBD1	TRBJ2-2	TGTGCCACCAGCAGATCAGGGGGCTTTTATAACACCGGGGAGCTGTTTTTT	CATSRSGGFYNTGELFF
-	TRBV11-2	-	TRBJ2-5	TGTGCCAGCAGTAGCGGATGCCAAGAGACCCAGTACTTC	CASSSGCQETQYF
-	TRBV11-3	-	TRBJ1-6	TGTGCCAGCAGCCCCGTACAGGGCCCCTATAATTCACCCCTCCACTTT	CASSPVQGPYNSPLHF
-	TRBV7-9	TRBD1	TRBJ1-1	TGTGCCAGCAGCCCCGGGGACAGGGGAAATGAAGCTTTCTTT	CASSPGDRGNEAFF
-	TRBV7-2	-	TRBJ1-2	TGTGCCAGCAGCTCTACAGGGTTCTATGGCTACACCTTC	CASSSTGFYGYTF
-	TRBV6-1	-	TRBJ2-7	TGTGCCAGCAGTCCCCGGGCCCCGGACATTTACGAGCAGTACTTC	CASSPRAPDIYEQYF
-	TRBV21-1	-	TRBJ1-5	TGTGCCAGCAGCATCCGACAGATCAATCAGCCCCAGCATTTT	CASSIRQINQPQHF
-	TRBV19	-	TRBJ2-1	TGTGCCAGTAGCAAGGGACTTTTTGAGCAGTTCTTC	CASSKGLFEQFF
few	TRBV5-1	TRBD1	TRBJ2-6	TGCGCCAGCAGCCCGACGACAGGGGGCTCTGGGGCCAACGTCCTGACTTTC	CASSPTTGGSGANVLTF
-	TRBV9	-	TRBJ1-1	TGTGCCAGCAGCCCCTCAGGGGTTGCGAACACTGAAGCTTTCTTT	CASSPSGVANTEAFF
-	TRBV19	-	TRBJ1-2	TGTGCCAGTAGCCTCCTACTAACGGAGCATGGCTACACCTTC	CASSLLLTEHGYTF
-	TRBV5-1	TRBD1	TRBJ2-7	TGCGCCAGCTCCCCCACCGGACAGGGGGCCCACGAGCAGTACTTC	CASSPTGQGAHEQYF
-	TRBV2	TRBD1	TRBJ2-7	TGTGCCAGCAGTTTTCAAGCCCGGGACAGGGTTACCTACGAGCAGTACTTC	CASSFQARDRVTYEQYF
-	TRBV5-1	-	TRBJ2-7	TGCGCCAGCAGCTTGCGGGGGACAGACTACGAGCAGTACTTC	CASSLRGTDYEQYF
-	TRBV19	TRBD1	TRBJ2-2	TGTGCCAGTAGTACAGGGGGCCGGGGCACCGGGGAGCTGTTTTTT	CASSTGGRGTGELFF
-	TRBV7-2	-	TRBJ2-2	TGTGCCAGCAGCCCCCGGCGGGGAATGGAAACCGGGGAGCTGTTTTTT	CASSPRRGMETGELFF
few	TRBV19	-	TRBJ1-1	TGTGCCAGTAGTCAAACAGGGAGTAGCACTGAAGCTTTCTTT	CASSQTGSSTEAFF
-	TRBV7-9	TRBD2	TRBJ2-3	TGTGCCAGCAGCCCCCTGACTAGCGGTGCGCTTTTCACAGATACGCAGTATTTT	CASSPLTSGALFTDTQYF
-	TRBV19	-	TRBJ1-4	TGTGCCAGTAGTCCGGGGACTAGCGTCGAAAAACTGTTTTTT	CASSPGTSVEKLFF
-	TRBV5-1	-	TRBJ2-1	TGCGCCAGCAGCATCGGCAGGCCCAACAATGAGCAGTTCTTC	CASSIGRPNNEQFF
-	TRBV27	TRBD1	TRBJ1-1	TGTGCCAGCAGTAGGGGACAGGGGGGGCGCACTGAAGCTTTCTTT	CASSRGQGGRTEAFF
-	TRBV25-1	-	TRBJ1-3	TGTGCCAGCAGTGAAAGGGGGGGGGCGCGCGGAAACACCATATATTTT	CASSERGGARGNTIYF
-	TRBV29-1	-	TRBJ1-3	TGCAGCACTGAGGGGGGGCAGGGGAACACCATATATTTT	CSTEGGQGNTIYF
-	TRBV11-3	-	TRBJ2-1	TGTGCCAGCAGCCCGGGTCCGAGCTCCTACAATGAGCAGTTCTTC	CASSPGPSSYNEQFF
-	TRBV14	-	TRBJ2-7	TGTGCCAGCAGTCGGACAGTGGCCTACGAGCAGTACTTC	CASSRTVAYEQYF
-	TRBV27	TRBD2	TRBJ2-1	TGTGCCAGCAGTTTGATCAGCGGGGGCCCCATCTCCTACAATGAGCAGTTCTTC	CASSLISGGPISYNEQFF
-	TRBV7-3	TRBD1	TRBJ2-2	TGTGCCAGCAGCTTCCAGGGGGCCGGGGAGCTGTTTTTT	CASSFQGAGELFF
-	TRBV6-5	-	TRBJ1-6	TGTGCCAGCAGTTATCGCCAGAGGGATAATTCACCCCTCCACTTT	CASSYRQRDNSPLHF
-	TRBV6-5	-	TRBJ1-1	TGTGCCAGCAGTTACTCGATGGGAGGGATGAACACTGAAGCTTTCTTT	CASSYSMGGMNTEAFF
-	TRBV18	-	TRBJ1-2	TGTGCCAGCTCACCATCCCCGGGCGGGACTGAATATGGCTACACCTTC	CASSPSPGGTEYGYTF
-	TRBV6-1	-	TRBJ1-2	TGTGCCAGCACTAGGACAGCCGACTATGGCTACACCTTC	CASTRTADYGYTF
once	TRBV6-1	TRBD1	TRBJ2-4	TGTGCCAGCAGTGGCCTAAGCAGCGACAGGGCGAGGGCCAAAAACATTCAGTACTTC	CASSGLSSDRARAKNIQYF
-	TRBV19	-	TRBJ1-2	TGTGCCAGTAGTATAGATGACAGCGATTTTAACTATGGCTACACCTTC	CASSIDDSDFNYGYTF
-	TRBV18	TRBD1	TRBJ1-1	TGTGCCAGCTCACCACGGGACAGCGCAGCTTTCTTT	CASSPRDSAAFF
-	TRBV28	-	TRBJ2-7	TGTGCCAGCAGTCCTTCCCGCAGGGGTGGGGGTTACGAGCAGTACTTC	CASSPSRRGGGYEQYF
-	TRBV30	-	TRBJ1-2	TGTGCCGGACACAATCAGGGATTTTTCGGCTACACCTTC	CAGHNQGFFGYTF
-	TRBV19	-	TRBJ2-3	TGTGCCAGTAGTATTGACGAGGCAGATACGCAGTATTTT	CASSIDEADTQYF
once	TRBV6-5	-	TRBJ1-3	TGTGCCAGCGGCGGGGGCCATAGAAACACCATATATTTT	CASGGGHRNTIYF
once	TRBV5-1	TRBD2	TRBJ2-3	TGCGCCAGCAGCTTCGGCGGGGGGTCCACAGATACGCAGTATTTT	CASSFGGGSTDTQYF
-	TRBV6-1	-	TRBJ2-1	TGTGCCAGCACCGAGAGTAGCTCCTACAATGAGCAGTTCTTC	CASTESSSYNEQFF
-	TRBV5-4	TRBD1	TRBJ2-2	TGTGCCAGCAGCACGGGACAGACTACGAACACCGGGGAGCTGTTTTTT	CASSTGQTTNTGELFF
-	TRBV10-3	TRBD2	TRBJ2-1	TGTGCCCTGGGGACTAGCGGGGGGCCGTCGTCCTACAATGAGCAGTTCTTC	CALGTSGGPSSYNEQFF
-	TRBV9	-	TRBJ1-3	TGTGCCAGCAGCGTAGGTTCCACGGGGAGCTCTGGAAACACCATATATTTT	CASSVGSTGSSGNTIYF
-	TRBV5-1	-	TRBJ1-4	TGCGCCAGCAGCGAAAACCCGGGGTCAGGGGCTGGGGAAAAACTGTTTTTT	CASSENPGSGAGEKLFF
-	TRBV5-8	TRBD1	TRBJ1-2	TGTGCCAGCAGCCCGTACAGGGGGCAGGGATATGGCTACACCTTC	CASSPYRGQGYGYTF
-	TRBV14	-	TRBJ2-5	TGTGCCAGCGGTCGACTAGGGGCCCCAGAGACCCAGTACTTC	CASGRLGAPETQYF
once	TRBV7-3	-	TRBJ2-5	TGTGCCAGCAGCTTAACGCGCGGCCTACAAGAGACCCAGTACTTC	CASSLTRGLQETQYF
-	TRBV4-2	TRBD2	TRBJ2-7	TGTGCCAGCAGCCAAGAACGCGGGGGGGCCCCCGAGCAGTACTTC	CASSQERGGAPEQYF
-	TRBV5-4	-	TRBJ2-1	TGTGCCAGCAGCCTGGAGAGGGGGGGTAAGGCAGAGCAGTTCTTC	CASSLERGGKAEQFF
-	TRBV27	-	TRBJ1-6	TGTGCCAGCAGGGGGGGGTGGAGGTCACCCCTCCACTTT	CASRGGWRSPLHF
once	TRBV19	TRBD2	TRBJ2-2	TGTGCCAGTAGTAGGGGACTAGCGGGGCTAAACACCGGGGAGCTGTTTTTT	CASSRGLAGLNTGELFF